This record concerns one TCR beta chain sequence. The antigen remains undetermined. This record belongs to a study of cytomegalovirus exposure and HLA in healthy donors. As for the study in general: Early released data comprised around 79 million unique TCRs from HLA-typed donors. Findings and caveats of the study: In vitro confirmation showed a few CMV-associated chains to be CMV antigen specific. Within a later analysis, the majority of CMV-associated TCR beta chains appeared HLA-restricted.

The germline V gene encodes CDR1 SGHTA and CDR2 FQGNSA. V lost 5 bases and J 4 bases, leaving 15 bases between the germline ends. The CDR3 has 14 amino acids. PCR amplification relied on 60 Vbeta primers (plus 13 Jbeta primers). The data were produced by immunoSEQ multiplex PCR, yet TCRdb's version contains in-frame clones alone and is incomplete. The sample contains 150,000 to 200,000 clones, approximately 80% of which appear only once. The chain uses TRBV7-2 and TRBJ2-7; TRBD1 is a possible D gene (6 bases). Sequences were obtained from PBMCs. The origin of this receptor is a woman in her forties or fifties in good health and CMV-seronegative. CDR3 nucleotide sequence: TGTGCCAGCAGCCAGAACTTACAGGGATACGAGCAGTACTTC. This encodes CASSQNLQGYEQYF.